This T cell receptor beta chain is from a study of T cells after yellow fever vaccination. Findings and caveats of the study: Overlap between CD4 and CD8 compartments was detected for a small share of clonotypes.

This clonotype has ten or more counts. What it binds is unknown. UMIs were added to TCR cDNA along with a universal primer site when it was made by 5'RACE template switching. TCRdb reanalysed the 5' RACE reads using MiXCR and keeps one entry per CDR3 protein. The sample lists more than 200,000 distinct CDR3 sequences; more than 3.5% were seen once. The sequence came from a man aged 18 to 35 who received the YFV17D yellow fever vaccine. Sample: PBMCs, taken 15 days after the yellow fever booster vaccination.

In DNA form, the CDR3 reads TGCGCCAGCAGCCAAGCGGGAGCGGGGGAGCCCGGGGAGCTGTTTTTT. Protein sequence: CASSQAGAGEPGELFF. This chain connects TRBV4-3 to TRBJ2-2; 8 bases match TRBD2. The CDR3 spans 16 residues. Germline assignment: CDR1 LGHNA and CDR2 YSLEER. V lost 1 base and J lost 6; bases outside the gene matches: 7.